The 18 T cell receptor beta chains listed next were all sequenced from one sample in a study of spatial heterogeneity in lung cancer. Time point: sample taken at primary tumor resection. One entry per CDR3 protein, called by TCRdb with MiXCR from the 5' RACE reads. This table has about 39,000 distinct CDR3 sequences, 3.1% appearing once. The sample consisted of normal lung tissue next to the tumor, taken at surgery. Receptor source: a male donor with early-stage non-small cell lung cancer.

This clonotype was detected many times. The chain carries TRBV12-3 or TRBV12-4 and TRBJ2-4; D is ambiguous. Between the trimmed V and J ends, which lost 6 bases and 12 bases, there was a span of 21 bases. The CDR3 is 14 residues long. The CDR3 DNA sequence: TGTGCCAGCAGCTCAACCGGGTTTAATGACCGTCAGTACTTC. This encodes CASSSTGFNDRQYF.

This clonotype appeared a few times. The V and J genes are TRBV28 and TRBJ2-5; TRBD2 aligns across 8 bases. The J segment lost 5 bases and the V segment lost 6 bases, leaving 5 bases of the junction unmatched. The CDR3 runs 13 residues. The germline V gene encodes CDR1 MDHEN and CDR2 SYDVKM. This CDR3 is CASSTPGGETQYF. CDR3 nucleotides: TGTGCCAGCAGCACCCCGGGGGGGGAGACCCAGTACTTC.

This clonotype has ten or more counts. This chain uses TRBV10-2 with TRBJ2-3, with 9 bases matching TRBD2. The CDR3 has 14 residues. CDR1 and CDR2 from the germline V gene are WSHSY and SAAADI. V was pared by 7 bases and J by 4 bases, with 6 bases of the junction left unmatched. CDR3 nucleotide sequence: TGCGCCAGCATTCCGGGACTAGCTTCAGATACGCAGTATTTT. Protein product: CASIPGLASDTQYF.

In its sample, this clonotype was seen many times. The rearrangement links TRBV5-1 to TRBJ1-5, with D uncertain. Trimming stripped 0 bases from V and 7 bases from J, with 11 bases between. The CDR3 runs to 14 residues. Germline V gene sequence: CDR1 SGHRS, CDR2 YFSETQ. CDR3 nucleotide sequence: TGCGCCAGCAGCTTGGGAGGGTCTGGCCAGCCCCAGCATTTT. Protein: CASSLGGSGQPQHF. The full variable domain, in which reference TRBV5-1 and TRBJ1-5 provide the parts outside the CDR3, is KAGVTQTPRYLIKTRGQQVTLSCSPISGHRSVSWYQQTPGQGLQFLFEYFSETQRNKGNFPGRFSGRQFSNSRSEMNVSTLELGDSALYLCASSLGGSGQPQHFGDGTRLSIL.

This clonotype was observed many times. The rearrangement joins TRBV7-2 to TRBJ2-3; 8 bases are a match to TRBD2. The CDR3 is 15 residues long. V lost 3 bases, J lost 3 bases, and 5 bases stayed unmatched. Germline CDR1 SGHTA, CDR2 FQGNSA. This CDR3 is CASSLMGLGTDTQYF. In DNA, the CDR3 is TGTGCCAGCAGCTTGATGGGACTAGGGACAGATACGCAGTATTTT.

This clonotype came up many times. The chain joins TRBV7-8 to TRBJ1-2; 7 bases fit TRBD1. This CDR3 spans 13 amino acids. The trim removed 5 bases at V and 7 bases at J, leaving 7 bases unmatched. The V gene's germline CDR1 is SGHVS and CDR2 FQNEAQ. The CDR3 nucleotides read TGTGCCAGCAGCCCGACAGGGACCCTTGGCTACACCTTC. Protein: CASSPTGTLGYTF.

The rearrangement joins TRBV12-3 or TRBV12-4 to TRBJ2-3; 11 bases agree with TRBD2. This CDR3 region has 15 residues. V shed 4 bases, J shed 2 bases, and the junction held 2 bases outside the gene matches. CDR3 residues: CASSSSGRPTDTQYF. The CDR3, as DNA: TGTGCCAGCAGTTCTAGCGGGAGGCCCACAGATACGCAGTATTTT.

This clonotype was seen ten or more times. The rearrangement uses TRBV6-5 and TRBJ1-1, with TRBD1 as a possible D gene (5 bases). V was cut by 0 bases and J by 7 bases, with 6 bases left in between. CDR1 MNHEY and CDR2 SVGAGI come from the germline V gene. There are 12 residues in the CDR3. For the CDR3, the DNA is TGTGCCAGCAGTTACTCGAGGGGTGAAGCTTTCTTT. The encoded protein is CASSYSRGEAFF.

For this clonotype: Its ends do not fully match the called genes, so a read error is possible. The rearrangement uses TRBV30 and TRBJ1-1; no firm D call. The CDR3 totals 11 residues. Germline CDR1 is GTSNPN and CDR2 is SVGIG (reference sequence). The CDR3 DNA sequence: TGTGCCCGGAGACGGGACACTGAAGCTTTCTTT. As protein: CARRRDTEAFF.

This clonotype was recorded many times. The CDR3 DNA follows: TGTGCCAGCAGCTTAAAGGGCACAGATACGCAGTATTTT. Its protein product is CASSLKGTDTQYF. The V gene is TRBV7-3, the J gene TRBJ2-3; no firm D call. CDR3 length equals 13 residues. CDR1 and CDR2 from the germline V gene are SGHTA and FQGTGA. The ends were cut back, 1 base at V and 1 base at J, with 3 bases in the middle.

This clonotype was found many times. The chain carries TRBV4-1 and TRBJ1-5; D gene ambiguous. The CDR3 extends over 17 amino acids. CDR1 MGHRA and CDR2 YSYEKL come from the germline V gene. V dropped 1 base and J dropped 7 bases, with 20 bases sitting between them. Written as DNA, the CDR3 is TGCGCCAGCAGCCAAGGCCGTCTTTTCCCTGGAGGACAGCCCCAGCATTTT. It codes for CASSQGRLFPGGQPQHF.

This clonotype has ten or more counts. This sequence joins TRBV2 and TRBJ2-1; tentatively, D is TRBD2 (5 bases). Per germline, CDR1 SNHLY and CDR2 FYNNEI. The V and J ends lost 5 bases and 1 base respectively, with 12 bases between them. This CDR3 comprises 15 residues. CDR3 protein: CASSKTWESYNEQFF. The CDR3 DNA follows: TGTGCCAGCAGTAAAACATGGGAGTCCTACAATGAGCAGTTCTTC.

This clonotype was counted many times. The rearrangement joins TRBV10-3 to TRBJ2-3; 7 nucleotides agree with TRBD2. The length of the CDR3 is 16 residues. Germline loops: CDR1 ENHRY, CDR2 SYGVKD. V shed 4 bases, J shed 2 bases, and the junction held 9 bases outside the gene matches. The CDR3 spells CAISAPAAGDTDTQYF. The CDR3 nucleotides are TGTGCCATCAGTGCCCCAGCGGCGGGAGACACAGATACGCAGTATTTT.

This clonotype was seen a handful of times. This chain's CDR3 is CASSPGQGNYEQYF. The CDR3, as DNA: TGTGCCAGCAGTCCGGGACAGGGAAACTACGAGCAGTACTTC. The genes are TRBV6-6 and TRBJ2-7, with 9 bases identical to TRBD1. V shed 5 bases, J shed 3 bases, and the junction held 5 bases outside the gene matches. Per germline, CDR1 MNHNY and CDR2 SVGAGI (reference sequence). The CDR3 extends over 14 amino acids.

This clonotype came up many times. The gene calls are TRBV7-6 and TRBJ2-2; D is possibly TRBD1 (6 bases). There are 14 residues in the CDR3. Germline V lookup: CDR1 SGHVS, CDR2 FNYEAQ. V lost 5 bases and J lost 4, with 11 bases in between. The CDR3 DNA reads as TGTGCCAGCAGCGCACGACAGGTCACCGGGGAGCTGTTTTTT. It codes for CASSARQVTGELFF.

This clonotype was counted ten times or more. The CDR3 coding sequence is TGTGCCAGCAGCTTAACAGGGGGCTATACTGAAGCTTTCTTT. As protein: CASSLTGGYTEAFF. The chain joins TRBV7-6 to TRBJ1-1; 9 positions agree with TRBD1. This CDR3 has 14 amino acids. The germline CDR1 and CDR2 sequences are SGHVS and FNYEAQ. V lost 2 bases, J lost 5 bases, and 3 bases stayed unmatched.

This clonotype occurred many times. The chain links TRBV28 to TRBJ2-5, with TRBD1 matching 7 bases. The CDR3 consists of 14 residues. J was trimmed by 8 bases and V by 6 bases; bases with no gene match: 12. In germline, CDR1 is MDHEN, CDR2 SYDVKM. Here the CDR3 DNA reads TGTGCCAGCAGCCCACAGGGGACGTTGGGCACCCAGTACTTC. Encoded protein: CASSPQGTLGTQYF.

This clonotype came up many times. This chain connects TRBV12-3 or TRBV12-4 to TRBJ1-2; 9 nucleotides match TRBD1. The CDR3 length is 15 residues. The V and J ends lost 5 bases and 8 bases, in that order; junction bases with no gene match: 12. DNA of the CDR3: TGTGCCAGCAGTATACCCTCCGGGACAGGGTTCGGCTACACCTTC. It encodes CASSIPSGTGFGYTF.